The 23 T cell receptor beta chains below all came from one sample that was sequenced in a study of T cell responses to AZD1222 COVID-19 vaccine. Clones were sequenced by immunoSEQ multiplex PCR, and TCRdb holds only the in-frame ones, with some missing. The data show over 100,000 clones, 91% seen once. The input for sequencing was peripheral blood, taken on day 0 of AZD1222 vaccination. The receptors derive from an adult in good health.

The chain couples TRBV2 to TRBJ1-3, with D unresolved. V lost 6 bases, J lost 0 bases, and 12 bases lay in between. The germline V gene has CDR1 SNHLY and CDR2 FYNNEI. The CDR3 length is 15 residues. Here the CDR3 reads CASRDGRSSGNTIYF. CDR3 nucleotides: TGTGCCAGCAGAGACGGACGTAGCTCTGGAAACACCATATATTTT.

CDR3 in amino acids: CSVGGPSEQYF. In nucleotides, the CDR3 is TGCAGCGTGGGTGGACCCTCGGAGCAGTACTTC. J is TRBJ2-7 and V is TRBV29-1; D gene ambiguous. The V and J ends lost 6 bases and 7 bases respectively, with 13 bases between them. The CDR3 covers 11 residues. Germline V CDR1 and CDR2: SQVTM, ANQGSEA.

The V and J genes are TRBV3-1 (or the pseudogene TRBV3-2) and TRBJ1-6; D is ambiguous. V was shortened by 4 bases and J by 16 bases, with 14 bases between the two germline ends. Looked up from germline, CDR1 is LGHDT and CDR2 is YNNKEL (reference sequence). The CDR3 runs to 12 residues. DNA for the CDR3: TGTGCCAGCAGCCTAAATGACTTTGGGCTCCACTTT. Amino acids: CASSLNDFGLHF.

This clone occurred a few times. The rearrangement uses TRBV29-1 and TRBJ1-2; D is perhaps TRBD1 (5 bases). This CDR3 has 12 amino acids. Deletions cut 7 bases from V and 8 bases from J, with 17 bases between. Germline V CDR1 and CDR2: SQVTM, ANQGSEA. The CDR3 here is CSADSTFNGYTF. The CDR3 nucleotides read TGCAGCGCCGACAGTACGTTTAACGGCTACACCTTC. Full variable domain (rest looked up from reference TRBV29-1 and TRBJ1-2): SAVISQKPSRDICQRGTSLTIQCQVDSQVTMMFWYRQQPGQSLTLIATANQGSEATYESGFVIDKFPISRPNLTFSTLTVSNMSPEDSSIYLCSADSTFNGYTFGSGTRLTVV.

The chain recombines TRBV11-1 with TRBJ2-1; D is unresolved. Trimming stripped 1 base from V and 6 bases from J, with 7 bases between. Germline V gene data show CDR1 as SGHAT and CDR2 as FQDESV (reference sequence). This CDR3 is built from 13 residues. CDR3 coding DNA: TGTGCCAGCAGCTTAGGCAGTCCCAATGAGCAGTTCTTC. Encoded protein: CASSLGSPNEQFF.

V usage is TRBV18 and J usage is TRBJ1-1; D is perhaps TRBD1 (6 bases). Germline loops: CDR1 KGHSH, CDR2 LQKENI. This CDR3 spans 16 amino acids. Deletions cut 3 bases from V and 5 bases from J, with 19 bases between. DNA for the CDR3: TGTGCCAGCTCACCTAACGCAGGGGCGGTAGGAACTGAAGCTTTCTTT. Translating it yields CASSPNAGAVGTEAFF.

The chain is built from TRBV6-6 and TRBJ2-1; 8 nucleotides align to TRBD2. Germline V gives CDR1 MNHNY, CDR2 SVGAGI (reference sequence). This CDR3 spans 15 amino acids. Losses at the gene ends were 2 bases for V and 9 bases for J; bases not matched to a gene: 9. The chain's CDR3 is CASSYAQSAGGEQFF. The CDR3 nucleotides read TGTGCCAGCAGTTACGCCCAGTCTGCGGGAGGTGAGCAGTTCTTC.

The V and J genes are TRBV30 and TRBJ1-2; D unclear. Germline loops: CDR1 GTSNPN, CDR2 SVGIG (reference sequence). This CDR3 has 11 amino acids. V gave up 2 bases and J gave up 8 bases, with 9 bases separating them. The CDR3 DNA follows: TGTGCCTGGAGTCGGGTTTCCGGCTACACCTTC. Protein product: CAWSRVSGYTF.

This sequence joins TRBV9 and TRBJ2-7; D ambiguous. The CDR3 spans 14 residues. V lost 0 bases and J lost 0, with 7 bases in between. Germline V gene lookup returns CDR1 SGDLS and CDR2 YYNGEE. CDR3 sequence (DNA): TGTGCCAGCAGCGTAGACGGGCTCTCCTACGAGCAGTACTTC. It specifies CASSVDGLSYEQYF.

Notes on this clone: This sample includes further DNA sequences coding for the same CDR3. The chain has TRBV5-1 and TRBJ2-3; D may match TRBD1 or TRBD2 (7 bases each). CDR1 is SGHRS and CDR2 is YFSETQ in the germline V gene. This CDR3 comprises 14 residues. Trimming took off 3 bases at V and 3 bases at J, with 11 bases between the two ends. The CDR3 loop is CASSSQGGTDTQYF. The CDR3 region has the DNA TGCGCCAGCAGCTCTCAGGGGGGGACAGATACGCAGTATTTT.

This sequence joins TRBV2 and TRBJ1-4; weak D call: TRBD1 (5 bases). V lost 0 bases and J lost 8, with 13 bases in between. CDR3 length: 15 amino acids. From germline, CDR1 is SNHLY and CDR2 FYNNEI. The CDR3 spells CASSEAAGLYEKLFF. In DNA form, the CDR3 reads TGTGCCAGCAGTGAAGCGGCAGGGCTATACGAAAAACTGTTTTTT.

This clone was picked up one time. The V gene is TRBV18, the J gene TRBJ1-4, with D possibly matching TRBD1 (5 bases). This CDR3 has 15 residues. The V and J ends lost 2 bases and 5 bases respectively, with 12 bases between them. Looked up from germline, CDR1 is KGHSH and CDR2 is LQKENI. Written as DNA, the CDR3 is TGTGCCAGCTCACCAATGCAGGGAGGGAATGAAAAACTGTTTTTT. Encoded protein: CASSPMQGGNEKLFF. The whole variable domain, remainder taken from reference TRBV18 and TRBJ1-4, is NAGVMQNPRHLVRRRGQEARLRCSPMKGHSHVYWYRQLPEEGLKFMVYLQKENIIDESGMPKERFSAEFPKEGPSILRIQQVVRGDSAAYFCASSPMQGGNEKLFFGSGTQLSVL.

The V call is TRBV15, the J call TRBJ2-3, with TRBD2 matching over 16 bases. V trimming: 0 bases; J trimming: 4 bases; junction bases outside the gene matches: 4. There are 18 residues in the CDR3. Per the germline V gene, CDR1 is LNHNV and CDR2 is YYDKDF (reference sequence). The chain's CDR3 is CATSRDRGTSGRADTQYF. For the CDR3, the DNA is TGTGCCACCAGCAGAGATCGCGGGACTAGCGGGAGGGCAGATACGCAGTATTTT.

The chain employs TRBV6-5 and TRBJ2-3; TRBD2 might be the D (6 bases). V was trimmed by 1 base and J by 6 bases, leaving 14 bases between them. The CDR3 length is 15 residues. The germline gives CDR1 MNHEY, CDR2 SVGAGI. In nucleotides, the CDR3 is TGTGCCAGCAGTTACTACCAGGGACTTCTGGATACGCAGTATTTT. Residues: CASSYYQGLLDTQYF.

J is TRBJ1-1 and V is TRBV18; possible D gene TRBD1, 5 bases. The V end was cut by 1 base, the J end by 0 bases, with 9 bases between. CDR3 length: 15 amino acids. Germline V gives CDR1 KGHSH, CDR2 LQKENI. The CDR3 DNA reads TGTGCCAGCTCACCACAGGGACGCTTGAACACTGAAGCTTTCTTT. Its protein is CASSPQGRLNTEAFF.

J is TRBJ2-1 and V is TRBV15; a possible D gene is TRBD2 (5 bases). This CDR3 is 14 amino acids long. In germline, CDR1 is LNHNV, CDR2 YYDKDF (reference sequence). The ends were cut back, 3 bases at V and 3 bases at J, with 9 bases in the middle. The CDR3 bases are TGTGCCACCAGCAGCCACGGGAACTACAATGAGCAGTTCTTC. It is translated as CATSSHGNYNEQFF.

V gene TRBV5-1 combines with J gene TRBJ2-3, with D unresolved. CDR1 is SGHRS and CDR2 is YFSETQ in the germline V gene. V dropped 0 bases and J dropped 4 bases, with 15 bases sitting between them. The CDR3 extends over 16 amino acids. The CDR3 loop is CASSLGSPGRSDTQYF. DNA of the CDR3: TGCGCCAGCAGCTTGGGGTCCCCAGGACGGTCAGATACGCAGTATTTT. The variable domain in full, with the rest retrieved from reference TRBV5-1 and TRBJ2-3, is KAGVTQTPRYLIKTRGQQVTLSCSPISGHRSVSWYQQTPGQGLQFLFEYFSETQRNKGNFPGRFSGRQFSNSRSEMNVSTLELGDSALYLCASSLGSPGRSDTQYFGPGTRLTVL.

The V and J genes are TRBV6-5 and TRBJ2-5, with TRBD2 as a possible D gene (5 bases). The CDR3 runs to 13 residues. Germline-derived CDR1 and CDR2 are MNHEY and SVGAGI. V lost 6 bases and J lost 2, with 10 bases in between. The CDR3 sequence is CASRPPGQETQYF. The CDR3, as DNA: TGTGCCAGCAGACCCCCGGGGCAAGAGACCCAGTACTTC.

This rearrangement joins TRBV27 to TRBJ1-2; 8 bases are a match to TRBD1. V shed 2 bases, J shed 7 bases, and the junction held 6 bases outside the gene matches. This CDR3 is built from 14 residues. Germline assignment: CDR1 MNHEY and CDR2 SMNVEV (reference sequence). The CDR3 region is CASSLRRGQGGYTF. The CDR3 DNA is TGTGCCAGCAGTTTACGCAGGGGGCAAGGTGGCTACACCTTC.

V and J are TRBV29-1 and TRBJ1-1; a weak D match, TRBD1 (5 bases). Trimming removed 4 bases at V and 2 bases at J, with 14 bases between. Germline CDR1 SQVTM, CDR2 ANQGSEA. The length of the CDR3 is 14 residues. The CDR3 here is CSVVIGRANTEAFF. In nucleotides, the CDR3 is TGCAGCGTTGTCATAGGCAGGGCCAACACTGAAGCTTTCTTT.

V is TRBV20-1 and J is TRBJ2-3, with D perhaps being TRBD1 or TRBD2 (5 bases each). Looked up from germline, CDR1 is DFQATT and CDR2 is SNEGSKA (reference sequence). V lost 5 bases and J 12 bases, leaving 15 bases between the germline ends. CDR3 size: 11 residues. In DNA form, the CDR3 reads TGCAGTGCTTCTCCGGGACCCACCCAGTATTTT. Amino acids: CSASPGPTQYF.

This clone appeared a single time. Here the CDR3 reads CASSHMGGRNTEAFF. CDR3 DNA: TGTGCCAGCAGCCATATGGGAGGGAGGAACACTGAAGCTTTCTTT. V is TRBV3-1 (or the pseudogene TRBV3-2) and J is TRBJ1-1; no clear D. V gave up 3 bases and J gave up 1 base, with 12 bases separating them. Per the germline V gene, CDR1 is LGHDT and CDR2 is YNNKEL (reference sequence). CDR3 length: 15 amino acids.

J is TRBJ1-5 and V is TRBV3-1 (or the pseudogene TRBV3-2); D unresolved. Trimming stripped 4 bases from V and 7 bases from J, with 11 bases between. There are 13 residues in the CDR3. CDR1 is LGHDT, CDR2 YNNKEL, per germline (reference sequence). CDR3 in DNA: TGTGCCAGCAGCCGGGGAGCTTCCCAGCCCCAGCATTTT. This gives the protein CASSRGASQPQHF.